The clone carrying this T cell receptor beta chain was picked up a small number of times. This sample was included in a study of T cells in Graves' hyperthyroidism and ophthalmopathy. Deletions cut 5 bases from V and 4 bases from J, with 16 bases between. The germline V gene encodes CDR1 LNHNV and CDR2 YYDKDF (reference sequence). The CDR3 has 15 residues. The TCR beta CDR3 regions underwent amplification using RNA transcripts as the source. Researchers ran a first-round RT-PCR on the TCR CDR3 using the HTBI primer set. TCRdb reprocessed the multiplex PCR reads with MiXCR, giving one entry per CDR3 protein. The repertoire consists of hundreds of thousands of distinct CDR3 sequences, with more than 30% occurring once and the leading ten covering approximately 8.7%.

The sample consisted of blood. V is TRBV15 and J is TRBJ2-3; possible D gene TRBD2, 5 bases. This sequence originates from a young man with Graves' hyperthyroidism. DNA of the CDR3: TGTGCCACCAGCGTCCGTTCGCGGGCCTCAGATACGCAGTATTTT. As protein: CATSVRSRASDTQYF.